The 31 T cell receptor beta chains below come from one sample, sequenced in a study of CD8+ T cells in alopecia areata. RNA, once extracted, was reverse transcribed into cDNA for use as the sequencing template. Only in-frame clones appear in the TCRdb table, and some are missing; sequencing was by immunoSEQ multiplex PCR. The sample holds about 120,000 clones, around 56% seen once. Treatment here: oral pan-JAK inhibitor, 5-10 mg twice daily. This specimen consisted of CD4+ T cells sorted from blood, obtained at week 4, from a patient treated with tofacitinib. The receptors were sampled from a human donor with alopecia areata.

This clone appeared many times. The rearrangement joins TRBV29-1 to TRBJ2-3; no clear D. The V gene lost 7 bases and the J gene lost 2 bases, with 13 bases spanning the gap. Per germline, CDR1 SQVTM and CDR2 ANQGSEA. The CDR3 has 13 residues. CDR3 DNA sequence: TGCAGCGCAGACTCCGGGTACACAGATACGCAGTATTTT. Amino acids: CSADSGYTDTQYF.

This clone was recorded only once. The V call is TRBV4-1, the J call TRBJ2-2, with unresolved D. This CDR3 is built from 16 residues. Germline V CDR1 and CDR2: MGHRA, YSYEKL. The ends were cut back, 0 bases at V and 0 bases at J, with 8 bases in the middle. The CDR3 nucleotides read TGCGCCAGCAGCCAAGAGGCAGGCTCGAACACCGGGGAGCTGTTTTTT. This sequence encodes CASSQEAGSNTGELFF.

This chain uses TRBV29-1 with TRBJ2-2; perhaps TRBD1 as D (6 bases). V lost 6 bases to trimming and J lost 6 bases, with 17 bases between them. CDR1 SQVTM and CDR2 ANQGSEA come from the germline V gene. There are 14 residues in the CDR3. CDR3 sequence (DNA): TGCAGCGTAGAGACAGGTGTCTATTCCGGGGAGCTGTTTTTT. Encoded protein: CSVETGVYSGELFF.

The chain links TRBV29-1 to TRBJ2-1; D gene uncertain. Germline CDR1 SQVTM, CDR2 ANQGSEA. The CDR3 is 11 residues long. Trimming took off 7 bases at V and 5 bases at J, with 9 bases between the two ends. In DNA, the CDR3 is TGCAGCGGCACTTTTAACAATGAGCAGTTCTTC. It yields the protein CSGTFNNEQFF.

This rearrangement joins TRBV19 to TRBJ1-2; D possibly corresponds to TRBD1 (5 bases). The CDR3 length is 15 residues. The V and J ends lost 5 bases and 3 bases respectively, with 16 bases between them. CDR1 is LNHDA and CDR2 is SQIVND in the germline V gene (reference sequence). The CDR3 spells CASSAFQGADYGYTF. The CDR3 region has the DNA TGTGCCAGTAGTGCATTTCAGGGAGCGGACTATGGCTACACCTTC.

The chain links TRBV15 to TRBJ2-1; perhaps TRBD2 as D (5 bases). This CDR3 is built from 13 residues. Germline V CDR1 and CDR2: LNHNV, YYDKDF (reference sequence). Between the trimmed V and J ends, which lost 2 bases and 9 bases, there was a span of 11 bases. DNA for the CDR3: TGTGCCACCAGCAGACCTACGAGCGGTGAGCAGTTCTTC. This translates into CATSRPTSGEQFF. Drawing the rest from reference TRBV15 and TRBJ2-1, the complete variable domain is DAMVIQNPRYQVTQFGKPVTLSCSQTLNHNVMYWYQQKSSQAPKLLFHYYDKDFNNEADTPDNFQSRRPNTSFCFLDIRSPGLGDTAMYLCATSRPTSGEQFFGPGTRLTVL.

The rearrangement uses TRBV5-5 and TRBJ2-1, with 10 positions matching TRBD2. The junction had 5 bases not matched to a gene; V was cut back by 2 bases and J by 0 bases. The CDR3 contains 17 residues. The germline V gene has CDR1 SGHKS and CDR2 YYEKEE (reference sequence). The CDR3 sequence is CASSFRLAGHSYNEQFF. The CDR3 DNA follows: TGTGCCAGCAGCTTCCGACTAGCGGGCCACTCCTACAATGAGCAGTTCTTC.

This clone has only a few counts. The chain has TRBV5-1 and TRBJ2-5, with 11 bases lining up with TRBD2. CDR1 is SGHRS, CDR2 YFSETQ, per germline. The CDR3 spans 16 residues. J was trimmed by 1 base and V by 4 bases; bases with no gene match: 6. The CDR3: CASSPATSGGQETQYF. The DNA of the CDR3 is TGCGCCAGCAGCCCGGCCACTAGCGGGGGCCAAGAGACCCAGTACTTC.

There are a few counts of this clone. The chain recombines TRBV7-9 with TRBJ2-1, with 10 bases aligning to TRBD2. The V gene end was trimmed by 6 bases and the J gene end by 8 bases; junction bases not matched to a gene: 10. This CDR3 has 15 amino acids. CDR1 and CDR2 from the germline V gene are SEHNR and FQNEAQ (reference sequence). In nucleotides, the CDR3 is TGTGCCAGCAGGTCCACTAGCGGGACTTACGATGAGCAGTTCTTC. This codes for CASRSTSGTYDEQFF.

This rearrangement joins TRBV29-1 to TRBJ2-7, with a tentative D call TRBD1 (6 bases). Germline V CDR1 and CDR2: SQVTM, ANQGSEA. V lost 2 bases and J 5 bases, leaving 16 bases between the germline ends. The CDR3 is made up of 14 amino acids. CDR3 residues: CSVEKFQGSNEQYF. The CDR3 DNA follows: TGCAGCGTTGAAAAGTTCCAGGGGTCCAACGAGCAGTACTTC.

This clone was counted between two and nine times. The chain joins TRBV29-1 to TRBJ1-2; D possibly corresponds to TRBD1 (5 bases). In germline, CDR1 is SQVTM, CDR2 ANQGSEA. V lost 4 bases and J 7 bases, leaving 22 bases between the germline ends. The CDR3 covers 15 residues. In DNA form, the CDR3 reads TGCAGCGTTGTGCCCCCGGGGGAAGAGGGTCGTGGCTACACCTTC. This encodes CSVVPPGEEGRGYTF.

The genes are TRBV25-1 and TRBJ1-2; no firm D call. The CDR3 length is 16 residues. CDR1 is MGHDK and CDR2 is SYGVNS in the germline V gene. V gave up 2 bases and J gave up 0 bases, with 13 bases separating them. CDR3 protein: CASSELNPGANYGYTF. The CDR3 DNA reads as TGTGCCAGCAGTGAACTCAACCCGGGAGCTAACTATGGCTACACCTTC.

V gene TRBV2 combines with J gene TRBJ1-6, with 7 bases that match TRBD1. V trimming: 4 bases; J trimming: 6 bases; junction bases outside the gene matches: 3. CDR1 is SNHLY and CDR2 is FYNNEI in the germline V gene. The CDR3 sequence is 14 residues long. CDR3 in amino acids: CASSGGTANSPLHF. The CDR3, as DNA: TGTGCCAGCAGTGGGGGGACAGCTAATTCACCCCTCCACTTT.

This rearrangement joins TRBV30 to TRBJ1-4, with 12 bases matching TRBD1. V lost 2 bases and J lost 10; bases outside the gene matches: 8. The CDR3 extends over 15 amino acids. Germline lookup yields CDR1 GTSNPN and CDR2 SVGIG (reference sequence). CDR3 region: CAWSIFGTGGGKLFF. As DNA, the CDR3 is TGTGCCTGGAGTATCTTTGGGACAGGGGGCGGAAAACTGTTTTTT.

The table lists this clone with a few counts. The V and J genes are TRBV11-1 and TRBJ2-7; D may correspond to TRBD1 or TRBD2 (5 bases each). V lost 8 bases and J 1 base, leaving 18 bases between the germline ends. Germline loops: CDR1 SGHAT, CDR2 FQDESV (reference sequence). The CDR3 runs to 15 residues. CDR3 residues: CASHDPGRQSYEQYF. In DNA form, the CDR3 reads TGTGCCAGCCACGACCCGGGACGCCAATCCTACGAGCAGTACTTC. Complete variable domain (other parts from reference TRBV11-1 and TRBJ2-7): EAEVAQSPRYKITEKSQAVAFWCDPISGHATLYWYRQILGQGPELLVQFQDESVVDDSQLPKDRFSAERLKGVDSTLKIQPAELGDSAMYLCASHDPGRQSYEQYFGPGTRLTVT.

The rearrangement uses TRBV30 and TRBJ1-5; possible D gene TRBD1, 5 bases. This CDR3 spans 15 amino acids. V shed 1 base and J shed 3 bases, with 13 bases lying between them. The germline V gene has CDR1 GTSNPN and CDR2 SVGIG (reference sequence). The CDR3: CAWSAGHISNQPQHF. CDR3 nucleotide sequence: TGTGCCTGGAGTGCAGGACATATCTCCAATCAGCCCCAGCATTTT.

The chain carries TRBV29-1 and TRBJ2-7; D is perhaps TRBD2 (5 bases). V lost 3 bases and J lost 0, with 9 bases in between. Germline V gives CDR1 SQVTM, CDR2 ANQGSEA. CDR3 length: 13 amino acids. CDR3 sequence: CSVEEESSYEQYF. For the CDR3, the DNA is TGCAGCGTTGAGGAGGAAAGCTCCTACGAGCAGTACTTC.

This rearrangement joins TRBV29-1 to TRBJ1-1; TRBD1 matches 7 bases. J gave up 7 bases and V 2 bases, and 4 bases lay outside the gene matches. CDR1 is SQVTM and CDR2 is ANQGSEA in the germline V gene. The CDR3 covers 12 residues. CDR3 nucleotides: TGCAGCGTTGAATGGGACAGTGGTGAAGCTTTCTTT. Encoded protein: CSVEWDSGEAFF. The whole variable domain, remainder taken from reference TRBV29-1 and TRBJ1-1, is SAVISQKPSRDICQRGTSLTIQCQVDSQVTMMFWYRQQPGQSLTLIATANQGSEATYESGFVIDKFPISRPNLTFSTLTVSNMSPEDSSIYLCSVEWDSGEAFFGQGTRLTVV.

The V and J genes are TRBV13 and TRBJ1-1, with a possible D match to TRBD1 (5 bases). Trimming took off 3 bases at V and 7 bases at J, with 9 bases between the two ends. The V gene's germline CDR1 is PRHDT and CDR2 FYEKMQ (reference sequence). The CDR3 has 12 residues. CDR3 region: CASSFQTVEAFF. DNA of the CDR3: TGTGCCAGCAGCTTTCAGACAGTTGAAGCTTTCTTT.

This chain uses TRBV7-2 with TRBJ1-1; maybe TRBD1 (6 bases). The V end lost 6 bases, the J end lost 4 bases, and 12 bases lay between the germline ends. The CDR3 length is 13 residues. Germline CDR1 and CDR2: SGHTA and FQGNSA. CDR3 bases: TGTGCCAGCAGACTCACAGGGTCCACTGAAGCTTTCTTT. The encoded protein is CASRLTGSTEAFF.

This chain joins TRBV6-1 and TRBJ1-5, with 7 bases that match TRBD1. The CDR3 loop spans 15 amino acids. Germline lookup yields CDR1 MNHNS and CDR2 SASEGT. V lost 7 bases, J lost 1 base, and 7 bases stayed unmatched. The DNA for the CDR3 is TGTGCCAGCAATCAAGGGGGCCTGAGCAATCAGCCCCAGCATTTT. It yields the protein CASNQGGLSNQPQHF.

This clone was found a few times. The chain uses TRBV7-2 and TRBJ2-3; the D is unclear. CDR1 is SGHTA, CDR2 FQGNSA, per germline. The V and J ends lost 2 bases and 11 bases respectively, with 14 bases between them. The CDR3 is made up of 13 amino acids. CDR3 region: CASSLYLALGQYF. CDR3 nucleotide sequence: TGTGCCAGCAGCTTATATTTGGCTCTGGGGCAGTATTTT.

This clone was detected only a few times. The genes are TRBV5-6 and TRBJ2-7; 7 bases fit TRBD1. Trimming at V came to 4 bases and at J to 6 bases, leaving 10 bases not matched to a gene. CDR3 size: 14 residues. The germline V gene encodes CDR1 SGHDT and CDR2 YYEEEE. The CDR3 nucleotides are TGTGCCAGCAGCCTCCGGACAGGTCCCGGCGAGCAGTACTTC. Translation gives CASSLRTGPGEQYF.

This chain links TRBV6-5 with TRBJ1-1; 10 nucleotides align to TRBD1. The CDR3 consists of 14 residues. J gave up 1 base and V 6 bases, and 2 bases lay outside the gene matches. The germline gives CDR1 MNHEY, CDR2 SVGAGI. CDR3 residues: CASRRQGANTEAFF. CDR3 DNA sequence: TGTGCCAGCAGACGACAGGGGGCGAACACTGAAGCTTTCTTT.

Comments on this clone: The sample holds other DNA sequences that translate to the same CDR3. The chain is built from TRBV2 and TRBJ2-5; D gene uncertain. V shed 4 bases and J shed 5 bases, with 5 bases lying between them. Germline CDR1 SNHLY, CDR2 FYNNEI. The CDR3 sequence is 11 residues long. Here the CDR3 reads CASSVGETQYF. The CDR3 DNA sequence: TGTGCCAGCAGTGTTGGCGAGACCCAGTACTTC.

The chain combines TRBV18 with TRBJ2-5; D possibly corresponds to TRBD2 (6 bases). CDR3 length: 14 amino acids. The V gene lost 3 bases and the J gene lost 1 base, with 9 bases spanning the gap. Germline assignment: CDR1 KGHSH and CDR2 LQKENI. The CDR3 region has the DNA TGTGCCAGCTCACCCCGGGGGACCCAAGAGACCCAGTACTTC. Its protein is CASSPRGTQETQYF.

For the CDR3, the DNA is TGTGCCAGCAGCTTAGTACCGGGACAGAAAAACATTCAGTACTTC. This codes for CASSLVPGQKNIQYF. V gene TRBV7-3 combines with J gene TRBJ2-4; 7 positions match TRBD1. With V trimmed by 2 bases and J by 4 bases, 5 bases remained unmatched. The CDR3 contains 15 residues. Per germline, CDR1 SGHTA and CDR2 FQGTGA.

The rearrangement links TRBV4-2 to TRBJ2-5; D call uncertain. V shed 0 bases and J shed 5 bases, with 7 bases lying between them. There are 13 residues in the CDR3. The V gene's germline CDR1 is LGHNA and CDR2 YNFKEQ. For the CDR3, the DNA is TGTGCCAGCAGCCAAGATGAGAGGGAGACCCAGTACTTC. Translated: CASSQDERETQYF.

The chain carries TRBV27 and TRBJ1-1; 7 positions agree with TRBD1. This CDR3 contains 15 residues. Germline CDR1 and CDR2: MNHEY and SMNVEV (reference sequence). V lost 5 bases to trimming and J lost 10 bases; unmatched junction nucleotides: 16. The chain's CDR3 is CASSRRGGGALGAFF. The DNA of the CDR3 is TGTGCCAGCAGTCGAAGGGGAGGGGGCGCCTTAGGAGCTTTCTTT.

V and J are TRBV2 and TRBJ2-5; maybe TRBD1 (6 bases). This CDR3 is 13 amino acids long. Looked up from germline, CDR1 is SNHLY and CDR2 is FYNNEI. The germline V and J ends were trimmed by 6 bases and 0 bases, with 8 bases remaining between them. The CDR3 DNA follows: TGTGCCAGCAGGACAGGATACCAAGAGACCCAGTACTTC. Protein: CASRTGYQETQYF.

The DNA for the CDR3 is TGTGCCAGCAGCCAAGATATAGCGGGGGGGCCGAGGGATACGCAGTATTTT. It specifies CASSQDIAGGPRDTQYF. The chain links TRBV4-2 to TRBJ2-3; 11 nucleotides align to TRBD2. The CDR3 extends over 17 amino acids. J was trimmed by 6 bases and V by 0 bases; bases with no gene match: 8. Germline CDR1 is LGHNA and CDR2 is YNFKEQ.